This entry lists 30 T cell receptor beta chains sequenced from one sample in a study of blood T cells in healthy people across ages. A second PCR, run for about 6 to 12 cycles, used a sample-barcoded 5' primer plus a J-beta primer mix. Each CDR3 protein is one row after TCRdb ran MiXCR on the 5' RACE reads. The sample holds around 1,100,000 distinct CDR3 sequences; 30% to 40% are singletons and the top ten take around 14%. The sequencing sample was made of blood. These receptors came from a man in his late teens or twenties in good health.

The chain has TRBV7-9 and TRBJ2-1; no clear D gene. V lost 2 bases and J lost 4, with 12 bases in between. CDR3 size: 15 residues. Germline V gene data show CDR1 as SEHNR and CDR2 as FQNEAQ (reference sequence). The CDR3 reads CASSLSRRSYNEQFF. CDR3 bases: TGTGCCAGCAGCTTATCAAGGCGAAGTTACAATGAGCAGTTCTTC.

The CDR3 sequence is CASSQVKIGKETQYF. CDR3 DNA: TGTGCCAGCAGCCAAGTTAAGATCGGTAAAGAGACCCAGTACTTC. The chain links TRBV4-2 to TRBJ2-5; no clear D gene. V gave up 1 base and J gave up 3 bases, with 12 bases separating them. Germline CDR1 is LGHNA and CDR2 is YNFKEQ. CDR3 length: 15 residues.

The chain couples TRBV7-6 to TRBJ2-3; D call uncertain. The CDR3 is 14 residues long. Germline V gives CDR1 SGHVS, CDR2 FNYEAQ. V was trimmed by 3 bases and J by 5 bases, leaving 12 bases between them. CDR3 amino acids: CASSFFSERDTQYF. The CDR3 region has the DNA TGTGCCAGCAGCTTTTTTTCAGAGCGAGATACGCAGTATTTT.

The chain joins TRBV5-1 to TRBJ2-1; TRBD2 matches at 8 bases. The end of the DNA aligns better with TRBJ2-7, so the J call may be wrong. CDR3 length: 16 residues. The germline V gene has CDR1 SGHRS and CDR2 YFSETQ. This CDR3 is CASSSAAGAGYNEQYF. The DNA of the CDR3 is TGCGCCAGCAGCTCCGCAGCGGGGGCCGGATACAATGAGCAGTACTTC.

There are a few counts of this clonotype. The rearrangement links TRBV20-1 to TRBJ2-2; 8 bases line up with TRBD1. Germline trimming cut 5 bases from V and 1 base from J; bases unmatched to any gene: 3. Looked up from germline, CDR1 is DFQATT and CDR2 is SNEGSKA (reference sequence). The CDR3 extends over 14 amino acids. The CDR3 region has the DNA TGCAGTGCTCGAGGGACAGGGAACACCGGGGAGCTGTTTTTT. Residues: CSARGTGNTGELFF.

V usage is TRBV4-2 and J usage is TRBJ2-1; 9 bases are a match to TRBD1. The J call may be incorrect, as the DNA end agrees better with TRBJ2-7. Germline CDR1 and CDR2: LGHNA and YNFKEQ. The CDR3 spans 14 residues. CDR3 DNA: TGTGCCAGCAGCTCGGACAGGGGTTACACTGAGCAGTACTTC. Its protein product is CASSSDRGYTEQYF.

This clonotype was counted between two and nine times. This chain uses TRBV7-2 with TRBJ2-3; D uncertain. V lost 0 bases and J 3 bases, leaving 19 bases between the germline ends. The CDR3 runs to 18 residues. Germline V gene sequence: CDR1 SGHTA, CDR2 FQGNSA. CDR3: CASSLAFIRVSGTDTQYF. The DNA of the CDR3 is TGTGCCAGCAGCTTAGCGTTCATAAGGGTCAGTGGAACAGATACGCAGTATTTT. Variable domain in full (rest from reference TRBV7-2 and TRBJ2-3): GAGVSQSPSNKVTEKGKDVELRCDPISGHTALYWYRQSLGQGLEFLIYFQGNSAPDKSGLPSDRFSAERTGGSVSTLTIQRTQQEDSAVYLCASSLAFIRVSGTDTQYFGPGTRLTVL.

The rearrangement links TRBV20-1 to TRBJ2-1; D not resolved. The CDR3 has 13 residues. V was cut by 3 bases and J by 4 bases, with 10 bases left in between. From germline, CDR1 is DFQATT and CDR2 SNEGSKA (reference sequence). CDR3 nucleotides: TGCAGTGCTAGCCCCGACGAATACAATGAGCAGTTCTTC. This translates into CSASPDEYNEQFF.

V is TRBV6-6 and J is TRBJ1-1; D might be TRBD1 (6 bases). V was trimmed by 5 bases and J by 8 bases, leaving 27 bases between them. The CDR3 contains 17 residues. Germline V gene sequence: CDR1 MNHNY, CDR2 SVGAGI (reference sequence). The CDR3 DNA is TGTGCCAGCAGTCTCGGAAGGGGGGCTCCTTTTGGACTAGAAGCTTTCTTT. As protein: CASSLGRGAPFGLEAFF.

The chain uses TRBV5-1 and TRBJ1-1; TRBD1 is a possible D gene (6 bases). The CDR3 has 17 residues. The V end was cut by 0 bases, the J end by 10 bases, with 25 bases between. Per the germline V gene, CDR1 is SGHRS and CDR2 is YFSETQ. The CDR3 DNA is TGCGCCAGCAGCTTGGGTGTGGGGGCGCAGCACACTATGGGAGCTTTCTTT. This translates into CASSLGVGAQHTMGAFF.

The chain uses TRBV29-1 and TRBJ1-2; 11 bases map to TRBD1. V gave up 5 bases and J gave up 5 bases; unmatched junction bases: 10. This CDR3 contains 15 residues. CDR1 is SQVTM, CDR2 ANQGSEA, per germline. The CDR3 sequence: CSVFQGGTGGYGYTF. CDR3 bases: TGCAGCGTTTTTCAAGGGGGGACAGGGGGATATGGCTACACCTTC.

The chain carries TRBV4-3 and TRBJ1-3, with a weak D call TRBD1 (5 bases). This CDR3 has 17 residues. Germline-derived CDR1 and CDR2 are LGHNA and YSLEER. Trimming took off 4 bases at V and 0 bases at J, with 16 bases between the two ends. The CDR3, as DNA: TGCGCCAGCAGCCCCTTAGTAGTTGGGGCCTCTGGAAACACCATATATTTT. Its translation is CASSPLVVGASGNTIYF.

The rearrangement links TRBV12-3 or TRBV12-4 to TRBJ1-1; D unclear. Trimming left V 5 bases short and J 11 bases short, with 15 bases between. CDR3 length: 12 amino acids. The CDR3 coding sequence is TGTGCCAGCAGTAAAACAGAAACTGGGGCTTTCTTT. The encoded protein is CASSKTETGAFF.

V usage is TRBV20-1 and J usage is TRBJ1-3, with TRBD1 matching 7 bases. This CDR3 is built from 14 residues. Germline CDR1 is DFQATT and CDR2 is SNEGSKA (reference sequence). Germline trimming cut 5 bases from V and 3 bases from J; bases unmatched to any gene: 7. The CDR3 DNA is TGCAGTGCTTATACACGGGACAGTGGAAACACCATATATTTT. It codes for CSAYTRDSGNTIYF.

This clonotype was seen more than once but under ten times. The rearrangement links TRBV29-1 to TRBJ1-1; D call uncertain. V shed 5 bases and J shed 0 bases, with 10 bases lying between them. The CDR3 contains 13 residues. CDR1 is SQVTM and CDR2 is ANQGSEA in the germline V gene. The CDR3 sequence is CSVQLQMNTEAFF. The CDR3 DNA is TGCAGCGTTCAGTTACAGATGAACACTGAAGCTTTCTTT.

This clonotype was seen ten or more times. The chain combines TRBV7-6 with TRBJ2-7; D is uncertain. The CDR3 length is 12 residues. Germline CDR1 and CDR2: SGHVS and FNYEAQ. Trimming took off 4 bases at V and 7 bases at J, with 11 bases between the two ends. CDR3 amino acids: CASSSLPEEQYF. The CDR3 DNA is TGTGCCAGCAGCTCCCTGCCTGAGGAGCAGTACTTC.

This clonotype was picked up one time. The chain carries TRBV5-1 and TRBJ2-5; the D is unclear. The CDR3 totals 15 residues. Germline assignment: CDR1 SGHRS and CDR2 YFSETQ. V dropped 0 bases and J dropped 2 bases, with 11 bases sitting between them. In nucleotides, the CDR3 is TGCGCCAGCAGCTTGGGGGCCCAGCGACAAGAGACCCAGTACTTC. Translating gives CASSLGAQRQETQYF.

The CDR3 DNA sequence: TGTGCCAGCATGTCCAGGAGCGTTCGGGCTTTCTTT. Residues: CASMSRSVRAFF. The V gene is TRBV28, the J gene TRBJ1-1; D not resolved. The CDR3 spans 12 residues. V was shortened by 7 bases and J by 11 bases, with 17 bases between the two germline ends. In germline, CDR1 is MDHEN, CDR2 SYDVKM.

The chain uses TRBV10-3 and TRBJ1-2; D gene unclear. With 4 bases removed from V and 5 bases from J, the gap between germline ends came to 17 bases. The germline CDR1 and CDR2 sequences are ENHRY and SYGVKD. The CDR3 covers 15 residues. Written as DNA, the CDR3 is TGTGCCATCAGTGCTCAGACCAGGAACGAATATGGCTACACCTTC. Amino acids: CAISAQTRNEYGYTF.

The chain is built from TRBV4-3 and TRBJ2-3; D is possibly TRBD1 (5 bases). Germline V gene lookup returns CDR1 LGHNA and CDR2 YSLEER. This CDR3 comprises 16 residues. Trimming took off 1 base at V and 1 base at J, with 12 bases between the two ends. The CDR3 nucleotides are TGCGCCAGCAGCCAAGGAGTGGGCAGGGGCACAGATACGCAGTATTTT. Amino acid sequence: CASSQGVGRGTDTQYF.

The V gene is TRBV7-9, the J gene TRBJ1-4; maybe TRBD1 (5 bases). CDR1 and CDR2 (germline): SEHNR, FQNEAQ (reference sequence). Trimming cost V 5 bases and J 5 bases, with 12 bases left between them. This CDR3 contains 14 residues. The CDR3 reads CASSPQGGNEKLFF. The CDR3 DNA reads TGTGCCAGCAGCCCCCAGGGAGGAAATGAAAAACTGTTTTTT.

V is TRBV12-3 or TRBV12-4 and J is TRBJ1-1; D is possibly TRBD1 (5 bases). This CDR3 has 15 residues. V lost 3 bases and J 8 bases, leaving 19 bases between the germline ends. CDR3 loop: CASSFLRVGGTEAFF. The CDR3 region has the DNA TGTGCCAGCAGTTTCTTAAGGGTAGGAGGGACCGAAGCTTTCTTT.

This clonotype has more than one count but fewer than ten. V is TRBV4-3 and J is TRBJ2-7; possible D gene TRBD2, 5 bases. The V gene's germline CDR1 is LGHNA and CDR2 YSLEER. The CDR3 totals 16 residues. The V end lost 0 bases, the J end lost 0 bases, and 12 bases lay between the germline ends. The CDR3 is CASSQEVVGSSYEQYF. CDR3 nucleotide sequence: TGCGCCAGCAGCCAAGAAGTGGTAGGGAGCTCCTACGAGCAGTACTTC.

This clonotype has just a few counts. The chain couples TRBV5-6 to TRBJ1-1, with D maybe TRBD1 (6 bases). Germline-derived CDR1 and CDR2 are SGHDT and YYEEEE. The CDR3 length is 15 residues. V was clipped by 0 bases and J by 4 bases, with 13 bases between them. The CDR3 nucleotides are TGTGCCAGCAGCTTGGGGACTACAGGGATCACTGAAGCTTTCTTT. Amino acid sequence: CASSLGTTGITEAFF.

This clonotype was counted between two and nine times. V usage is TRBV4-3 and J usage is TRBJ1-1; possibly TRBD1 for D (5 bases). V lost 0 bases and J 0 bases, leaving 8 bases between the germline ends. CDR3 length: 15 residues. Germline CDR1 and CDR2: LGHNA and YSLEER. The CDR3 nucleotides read TGCGCCAGCAGCCAAGATCCAGGGATGAACACTGAAGCTTTCTTT. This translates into CASSQDPGMNTEAFF.

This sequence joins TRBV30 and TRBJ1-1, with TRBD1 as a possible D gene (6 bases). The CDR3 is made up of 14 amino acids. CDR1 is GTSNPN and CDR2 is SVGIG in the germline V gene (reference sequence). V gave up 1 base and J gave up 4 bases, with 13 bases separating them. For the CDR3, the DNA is TGTGCCTGGAGTGGGGCAGGGGAGGCCACTGAAGCTTTCTTT. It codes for CAWSGAGEATEAFF.

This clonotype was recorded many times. CDR3 protein: CSARELAGGTDTQYF. CDR3 bases: TGCAGTGCTAGAGAGCTAGCGGGAGGCACAGATACGCAGTATTTT. The chain joins TRBV20-1 to TRBJ2-3; 10 bases match TRBD2. Germline V gene data show CDR1 as DFQATT and CDR2 as SNEGSKA (reference sequence). The CDR3 sequence is 15 residues long. V was pared by 0 bases and J by 1 base, with 1 base of the junction left unmatched.

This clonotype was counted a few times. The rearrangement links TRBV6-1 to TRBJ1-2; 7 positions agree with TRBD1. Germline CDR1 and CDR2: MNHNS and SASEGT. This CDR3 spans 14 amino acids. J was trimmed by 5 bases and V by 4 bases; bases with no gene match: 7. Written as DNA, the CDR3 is TGTGCCAGCAGTGCCCAGACAGGGACTTATGGCTACACCTTC. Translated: CASSAQTGTYGYTF.

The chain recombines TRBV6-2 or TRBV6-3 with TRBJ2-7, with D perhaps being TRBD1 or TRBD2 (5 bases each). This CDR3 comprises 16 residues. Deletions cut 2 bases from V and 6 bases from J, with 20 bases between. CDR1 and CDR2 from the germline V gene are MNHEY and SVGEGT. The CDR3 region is CASSYQRDPYPSEQYF. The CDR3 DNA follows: TGTGCCAGCAGTTACCAGAGGGACCCTTACCCATCCGAGCAGTACTTC.

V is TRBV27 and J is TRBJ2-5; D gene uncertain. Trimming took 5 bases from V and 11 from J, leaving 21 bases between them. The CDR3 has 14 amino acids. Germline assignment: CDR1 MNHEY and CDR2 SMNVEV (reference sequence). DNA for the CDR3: TGTGCCAGCAGTCAAAGGGTGTACTACAATGAGCAGTACTTC. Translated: CASSQRVYYNEQYF.